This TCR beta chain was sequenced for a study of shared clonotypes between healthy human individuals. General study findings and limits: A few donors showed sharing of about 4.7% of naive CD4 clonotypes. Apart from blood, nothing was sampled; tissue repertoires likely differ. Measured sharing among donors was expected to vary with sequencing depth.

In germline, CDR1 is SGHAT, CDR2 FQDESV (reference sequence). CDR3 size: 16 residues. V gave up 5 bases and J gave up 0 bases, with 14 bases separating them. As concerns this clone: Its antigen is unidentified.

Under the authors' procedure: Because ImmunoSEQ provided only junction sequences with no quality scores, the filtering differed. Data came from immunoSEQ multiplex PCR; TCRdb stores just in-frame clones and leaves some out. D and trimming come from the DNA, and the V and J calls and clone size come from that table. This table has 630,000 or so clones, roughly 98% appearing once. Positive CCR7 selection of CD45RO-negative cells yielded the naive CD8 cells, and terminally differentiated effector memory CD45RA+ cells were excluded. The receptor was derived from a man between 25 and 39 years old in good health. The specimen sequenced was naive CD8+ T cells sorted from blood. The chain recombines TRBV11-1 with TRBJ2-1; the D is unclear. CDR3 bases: TGTGCCAGCAGCAGGGTCGGCGATAGCTCCTACAATGAGCAGTTCTTC. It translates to CASSRVGDSSYNEQFF.